This T cell receptor beta chain was captured by sequencing in a study of CD8 T cells in Susac syndrome. Study at large: Treatment at blood withdrawal was none, corticosteroids, or intravenous immunoglobulin alone in Susac syndrome patients.

cDNA came from approximately 0.5 to 1 ug RNA primed by random hexamers. Multiplex immunoSEQ PCR targeted 54 Vbeta and 13 Jbeta TCR beta segments. TCRdb re-derived calls from the immunoSEQ multiplex PCR reads in MiXCR, one entry per CDR3 protein. The profile shows about 240,000 distinct CDR3 sequences, less than 96% of them singletons. The study's findings and limits: CD4+ T cell repertoires in Susac syndrome exhibited no evidence of clonal expansion.

This clonotype appeared a single time. Its antigen is unidentified. The sample comprised CD4+ T cells from PBMCs. The sequence derives from a human donor with Susac syndrome.

CDR3 region: CSARPPGGETQYF. The CDR3 region has the DNA TGCAGTGCTAGGCCCCCCGGGGGGGAGACCCAGTACTTC. V is TRBV20-1 and J is TRBJ2-5; TRBD2 aligns across 7 bases. After removal of 3 bases from V and 5 bases from J, the junction contained 6 bases not matched to a gene. CDR3 length equals 13 residues. Germline V gene data show CDR1 as DFQATT and CDR2 as SNEGSKA (reference sequence).